This T cell receptor (beta chain) was captured by sequencing in a study of cytomegalovirus exposure and HLA in healthy donors. The J segment lost 7 bases and the V segment lost 2 bases, leaving 6 bases of the junction unmatched. Germline V gene sequence: CDR1 MNHNS, CDR2 SASEGT. The CDR3 consists of 15 residues. This PCR relied on a set of 60 Vbeta primers and 13 Jbeta primers. TCRdb's table, derived via immunoSEQ multiplex PCR, lists solely in-frame clones and lacks some. The repertoire holds tens of thousands of clones, with 65% to 85% as singletons. General study points: The number of N-insertions in an Asian-associated ancestry cluster was reportedly below the approximately 700-donor mean in a later analysis. Immune exposure information comprised only CMV serostatus. Some V segments (TRBV6-2 and TRBV6-3 among them) were excluded as indistinguishable.

On this clone itself: Its antigen is unidentified.

This chain links TRBV6-1 with TRBJ2-1; 9 bases map to TRBD2. Sequenced sample: PBMCs. This clonotype was obtained from a man aged 25 to 45 in good health and CMV-seronegative. The CDR3 nucleotides read TGTGCCAGCAGTGAATTGGCGGGGGGGTCGAATGAGCAGTTCTTC. Amino acid sequence: CASSELAGGSNEQFF.